One T cell receptor (beta chain) is described in this entry. Its antigen is unknown. The sample comes from a study of radiotherapy plus CTLA-4 blockade in lung cancer. Overall study results and limits: In blood, TCR clones derived from the tumor expanded after radiotherapy plus ipilimumab.

Profiling relied on immunoSEQ multiplex PCR, and the TCRdb table lists in-frame clones only, not all of them. Of under 100,000 clones listed, about four fifths are singletons. The germline gives CDR1 SNHLY, CDR2 FYNNEI. The CDR3 is 17 amino acids. Trimming cost V 6 bases and J 1 base; bases outside gene matches: 10. The chain couples TRBV2 to TRBJ2-1; 9 bases align to TRBD2. Sample: peripheral blood, taken from a patient treated with radiotherapy plus ipilimumab. The clonotype originates from a human donor with non-small cell lung cancer that progressed on radiotherapy plus ipilimumab. The CDR3 DNA reads as TGTGCCAGCAGGGAGGGGACTAGCCTTCGGTCCTACAATGAGCAGTTCTTC. It codes for CASREGTSLRSYNEQFF.